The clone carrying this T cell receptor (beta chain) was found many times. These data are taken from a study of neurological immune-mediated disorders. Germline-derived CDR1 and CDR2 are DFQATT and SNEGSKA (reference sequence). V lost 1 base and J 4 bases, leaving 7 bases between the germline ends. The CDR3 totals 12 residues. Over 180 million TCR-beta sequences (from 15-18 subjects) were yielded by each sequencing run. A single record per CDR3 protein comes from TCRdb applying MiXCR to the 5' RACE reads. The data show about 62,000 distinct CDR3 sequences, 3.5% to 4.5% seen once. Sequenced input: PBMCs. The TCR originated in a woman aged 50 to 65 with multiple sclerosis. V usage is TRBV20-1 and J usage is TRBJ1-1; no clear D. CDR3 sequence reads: CSARGLFTEAFF. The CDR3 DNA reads TGCAGTGCTAGAGGGTTGTTCACTGAAGCTTTCTTT.